Listed below are T cell receptor beta chains from one sample, sequenced in a study of regulatory T cells in long-lasting Graves disease. TCRdb passed the multiplex PCR reads through MiXCR, listing each CDR3 protein once. The table includes roughly 420,000 distinct CDR3 sequences, roughly 15% detected once. The specimen was peripheral blood mononuclear cells (PBMCs), collected at new diagnosis, from a patient treated with antithyroid drugs. All receptors derive from a female donor with Graves disease. The CDR3 runs from the conserved cysteine through the conserved F or W. Each record gives: J gene, V gene, clone size, D gene, CDR3 protein, CDR3 DNA. D genes are given only for firm matches. For some rows the clone size is stated as once, few or many, or as a class when expanded; others skip it.

TRBJ1-1,TRBV4-2,many,.,CASSQEGGERLAFF,TGTGCCAGCAGCCAAGAGGGAGGGGAAAGGCTGGCTTTCTTT
TRBJ2-2,TRBV28,many,TRBD2,CASTKGRGANTGELFF,TGTGCCAGCACCAAGGGACGGGGGGCGAACACCGGGGAGCTGTTTTTT
TRBJ1-1,TRBV7-8,many,.,CASSNEEAFF,TGTGCCAGCAGTAATGAAGAAGCTTTCTTT
TRBJ2-7,TRBV9,many,TRBD1,CASSVAPDRVGEQYF,TGTGCCAGCAGCGTAGCGCCGGACAGGGTCGGCGAGCAGTACTTC
TRBJ2-7,TRBV4-1,many,TRBD2,CASSQGRLAGAYEQYF,TGCGCCAGCAGCCAAGGGCGGCTAGCGGGTGCCTACGAGCAGTACTTC
TRBJ1-5,TRBV19,many,.,CASSSTGTPNQPQHF,TGTGCCAGTAGTAGCACCGGGACACCCAATCAGCCCCAGCATTTT
TRBJ1-1,TRBV7-2,.,.,CASSLGAHTEAFF,TGTGCCAGCAGCTTAGGGGCCCACACTGAAGCTTTCTTT
TRBJ2-1,TRBV11-2,many,TRBD2,CASSLARTSSLEQFF,TGTGCCAGCAGCTTAGCCCGGACTAGCTCTCTTGAGCAGTTCTTC
TRBJ1-5,TRBV20-1,few,.,CSASHEGGAGQPQHF,TGCAGTGCTAGCCACGAGGGGGGGGCGGGTCAGCCCCAGCATTTT
TRBJ2-1,TRBV6-1,many,TRBD1,CASSDYYRGHEQFF,TGTGCCAGCAGTGACTACTACAGGGGCCATGAGCAGTTCTTC
TRBJ2-1,TRBV6-1,many,TRBD1,CASATYRGKNNEQFF,TGTGCCAGTGCGACCTACAGGGGAAAGAACAATGAGCAGTTCTTC
TRBJ1-2,TRBV3-1,many,.,CASSQGRADSYGYTF,TGTGCCAGCAGCCAAGGAAGGGCCGACAGCTATGGCTACACCTTC
TRBJ1-1,TRBV7-2,many,.,CASSEGPGTTIRWGNTEAFF,TGTGCCAGCAGCGAAGGCCCTGGGACGACAATAAGATGGGGGAACACTGAAGCTTTCTTT
TRBJ1-3,TRBV7-9,few,.,CASSSRGRAGGNTIYF,TGTGCCAGCAGCTCCCGGGGGAGGGCAGGTGGAAACACCATATATTTT
TRBJ2-1,TRBV14,many,.,CASSQWRNEQFF,TGTGCCAGCAGCCAATGGCGTAATGAGCAGTTCTTC
TRBJ2-2,TRBV6-2/TRBV6-3,.,.,CASSETDRSSLTGELFF,TGTGCCAGCAGTGAAACAGACAGGTCCTCATTAACCGGGGAGCTGTTTTTT
TRBJ2-3,TRBV19,many,.,CASRQGRNPSTDTQYF,TGTGCCAGTAGACAAGGCAGGAATCCTAGCACAGATACGCAGTATTTT
TRBJ2-2,TRBV5-6,.,.,CASSLLTTGAPGELFF,TGTGCCAGCAGCTTGCTAACAACGGGGGCCCCCGGGGAGCTGTTTTTT
TRBJ2-5,TRBV18,.,.,CASSPGMQGTQETQYF,TGTGCCAGCTCACCAGGGATGCAGGGCACCCAAGAGACCCAGTACTTC
TRBJ2-7,TRBV20-1,many,TRBD2,CSAGSGGNVEQYF,TGCAGTGCGGGGAGCGGGGGAAACGTCGAGCAGTACTTC
TRBJ2-7,TRBV11-2,many,.,CASSITQGKRYEQYF,TGTGCCAGCAGCATTACTCAGGGGAAGCGCTACGAGCAGTACTTC
TRBJ2-2,TRBV2,many,.,CASIERGNTGELFF,TGTGCCAGCATCGAGAGGGGTAACACCGGGGAGCTGTTTTTT
TRBJ1-4,TRBV5-4,.,.,CASSLGRQGEKLFF,TGTGCCAGCAGCTTGGGACGGCAAGGAGAAAAACTGTTTTTT
TRBJ1-1,TRBV3-1,many,TRBD1,CASSQPDGQGTEAFF,TGTGCCAGCAGCCAACCCGATGGACAGGGGACTGAAGCTTTCTTT
TRBJ2-3,TRBV5-1,many,.,CASSSPQFAQYF,TGCGCCAGCAGCTCCCCCCAGTTTGCGCAGTATTTT
TRBJ2-1,TRBV6-2/TRBV6-3,many,.,CASSGFRGLNEQFF,TGTGCCAGCAGTGGTTTCAGGGGTTTGAATGAGCAGTTCTTC
TRBJ2-1,TRBV7-9,.,.,CASSITRLRDNEQFF,TGTGCCAGCAGCATCACTCGACTGCGGGACAATGAGCAGTTCTTC
TRBJ2-7,TRBV28,many,TRBD2,CASSLNLAGDYEQYF,TGTGCCAGCAGTTTGAATTTAGCGGGAGACTACGAGCAGTACTTC
TRBJ2-2,TRBV20-1,many,TRBD1,CRTGGNTGELFF,TGCAGAACAGGGGGGAACACCGGGGAGCTGTTTTTT
TRBJ2-5,TRBV12-3/TRBV12-4,few,TRBD2,CASSSRPLGGGRQETQYF,TGTGCCAGCAGTTCCCGGCCCCTGGGCGGGGGGAGACAAGAGACCCAGTACTTC
TRBJ1-6,TRBV9,few,.,CASSALSESSYNSPLHF,TGTGCCAGCAGCGCCCTAAGCGAGAGCTCCTATAATTCACCCCTCCACTTT
TRBJ2-1,TRBV2,many,.,CAGSRLSSYNEQFF,TGTGCCGGGAGCCGGCTTAGCTCCTACAATGAGCAGTTCTTC
TRBJ2-3,TRBV24-1,many,.,CATSDLEKPGTDTQYF,TGTGCCACCAGTGATTTGGAAAAACCGGGGACAGATACGCAGTATTTT
TRBJ2-2,TRBV9,.,TRBD1,CASSAGQGAGSDTGELFF,TGTGCCAGCAGCGCCGGACAGGGGGCAGGGTCGGACACCGGGGAGCTGTTTTTT
TRBJ2-3,TRBV14,.,.,CASSQIMVDTQYF,TGTGCCAGCAGCCAAATTATGGTTGATACGCAGTATTTT
TRBJ1-2,TRBV7-9,.,.,CASSLDRSLHGYTF,TGTGCCAGCAGCCTCGATAGGAGTCTTCATGGCTACACCTTC
TRBJ1-2,TRBV19,few,.,CASPRGGIDLNWNAEGYTF,TGTGCCAGTCCGCGAGGAGGGATCGACCTTAACTGGAATGCGGAGGGCTACACCTTC
TRBJ2-2,TRBV20-1,few,TRBD2,CSARDQEAGYTGELFF,TGCAGTGCTAGAGATCAAGAAGCGGGGTACACCGGGGAGCTGTTTTTT
TRBJ1-2,TRBV2,many,TRBD1,CASSPDRDRYGYTF,TGTGCCAGCAGCCCCGACAGGGACCGTTATGGCTACACCTTC
TRBJ2-7,TRBV5-1,many,TRBD2,CASSLGRSGGTYEQYF,TGCGCCAGCAGCTTGGGCCGTAGCGGGGGCACCTACGAGCAGTACTTC
TRBJ1-1,TRBV28,many,TRBD1,CASTAEGAINTEAFF,TGTGCCAGCACTGCCGAGGGGGCGATTAACACTGAAGCTTTCTTT
TRBJ1-1,TRBV11-3,many,.,CASSFGHGEAFF,TGTGCCAGCAGCTTTGGACACGGTGAAGCTTTCTTT